This passage covers 17 T cell receptor beta chains from one sample sequenced in a study of cytomegalovirus exposure and HLA in healthy donors. Primers for the PCR totalled 60 Vbeta and 13 Jbeta. Only in-frame clones appear in the TCRdb table, and some are missing; sequencing was by immunoSEQ multiplex PCR. The sample consists of approximately 240,000 clones, 77% of them appearing once. Sequenced input: PBMCs. The receptors come from a woman in her sixties in good health and CMV-seropositive.

The rearrangement uses TRBV5-1 and TRBJ2-7; 8 nucleotides align to TRBD2. The junction had 6 bases not matched to a gene; V was cut back by 3 bases and J by 4 bases. The germline CDR1 and CDR2 sequences are SGHRS and YFSETQ. The CDR3 is made up of 14 amino acids. CDR3 sequence (DNA): TGCGCCAGCAGCTCAGGGAGCGGGGGATACGAGCAGTACTTC. This gives the protein CASSSGSGGYEQYF. The full variable domain, its missing parts supplied by reference TRBV5-1 and TRBJ2-7, is KAGVTQTPRYLIKTRGQQVTLSCSPISGHRSVSWYQQTPGQGLQFLFEYFSETQRNKGNFPGRFSGRQFSNSRSEMNVSTLELGDSALYLCASSSGSGGYEQYFGPGTRLTVT.

The chain recombines TRBV6-5 with TRBJ2-1; 7 bases are shared with TRBD2. The CDR3 is made up of 15 amino acids. Trimming took 7 bases from V and 2 from J; bases not matched to a gene: 8. Per germline, CDR1 MNHEY and CDR2 SVGAGI. CDR3 residues: CASTPSGGAYNEQFF. CDR3 nucleotide sequence: TGTGCCAGCACCCCGAGTGGGGGGGCCTACAATGAGCAGTTCTTC.

This rearrangement joins TRBV5-1 to TRBJ1-2; 12 nucleotides line up with TRBD1. The CDR3 is 16 amino acids. V lost 0 bases and J lost 7; bases outside the gene matches: 7. Germline V lookup: CDR1 SGHRS, CDR2 YFSETQ. This CDR3 is CASSLDPGQGAVGYTF. CDR3 nucleotide sequence: TGCGCCAGCAGCTTGGACCCGGGACAGGGGGCGGTTGGCTACACCTTC.

This sequence joins TRBV29-1 and TRBJ2-2; 7 nucleotides align to TRBD1. There are 14 residues in the CDR3. Trimming at V came to 7 bases and at J to 1 base, leaving 6 bases not matched to a gene. Germline V CDR1 and CDR2: SQVTM, ANQGSEA. CDR3 amino acids: CSATGVRNTGELFF. CDR3 bases: TGCAGCGCTACAGGGGTCCGGAACACCGGGGAGCTGTTTTTT.

Turning to this clone: This sample includes further DNA sequences coding for the same CDR3. The rearrangement joins TRBV5-1 to TRBJ1-2; D is unclear. CDR1 and CDR2 (germline): SGHRS, YFSETQ. This CDR3 contains 13 residues. The V gene lost 0 bases and the J gene lost 8 bases, with 11 bases spanning the gap. DNA for the CDR3: TGCGCCAGCAGCTTGGAATCGGGAGTCGGCTACACCTTC. As protein: CASSLESGVGYTF. The full variable domain, rest sourced from reference TRBV5-1 and TRBJ1-2, is KAGVTQTPRYLIKTRGQQVTLSCSPISGHRSVSWYQQTPGQGLQFLFEYFSETQRNKGNFPGRFSGRQFSNSRSEMNVSTLELGDSALYLCASSLESGVGYTFGSGTRLTVV.

The table lists this clone with a count of one. The V call is TRBV7-2, the J call TRBJ2-7; perhaps TRBD2 as D (7 bases). The V gene's germline CDR1 is SGHTA and CDR2 FQGNSA. The CDR3 is 13 amino acids. Trimming stripped 5 bases from V and 5 bases from J, with 13 bases between. CDR3 DNA sequence: TGTGCCAGCAGCCCCGGGGGGCCCAACGAGCAGTACTTC. Its protein product is CASSPGGPNEQYF.

The chain links TRBV4-3 to TRBJ2-3; TRBD2 is a possible D gene (5 bases). The length of the CDR3 is 14 residues. V was pared by 3 bases and J by 6 bases, with 13 bases between. Germline V CDR1 and CDR2: LGHNA, YSLEER. CDR3 region: CASSQEALSDTQYF. CDR3 DNA: TGCGCCAGCAGCCAGGAGGCCCTCTCGGATACGCAGTATTTT.

The chain recombines TRBV7-3 with TRBJ2-5; D remains ambiguous. The J call is uncertain, as TRBJ2-7 better fits the DNA end. Germline V lookup: CDR1 SGHTA, CDR2 FQGTGA. This CDR3 has 13 residues. The CDR3 DNA reads as TGTGCCAGCAGCCCTCACGCCCGACACGAGCAGTACTTC. It encodes CASSPHARHEQYF.

V and J are TRBV10-3 and TRBJ1-2, with D possibly matching TRBD1 (5 bases). The CDR3 sequence is 11 residues long. Germline-derived CDR1 and CDR2 are ENHRY and SYGVKD. V lost 3 bases and J 10 bases, leaving 9 bases between the germline ends. The CDR3 DNA reads TGTGCCATCAGTGATACAGGACCCTACACCTTC. Amino acid sequence: CAISDTGPYTF.

The gene calls are TRBV9 and TRBJ2-1, with TRBD2 matching 7 bases. The CDR3 length is 16 residues. Germline V lookup: CDR1 SGDLS, CDR2 YYNGEE. V lost 3 bases, J lost 7 bases, and 13 bases stayed unmatched. The CDR3 sequence is CASSERGSGGENEQFF. The CDR3 nucleotides read TGTGCCAGCAGCGAAAGAGGGTCGGGGGGTGAGAATGAGCAGTTCTTC. The variable domain in full, with the rest retrieved from reference TRBV9 and TRBJ2-1, is DSGVTQTPKHLITATGQRVTLRCSPRSGDLSVYWYQQSLDQGLQFLIQYYNGEERAKGNILERFSAQQFPDLHSELNLSSLELGDSALYFCASSERGSGGENEQFFGPGTRLTVL.

The chain employs TRBV18 and TRBJ2-1; 8 nucleotides agree with TRBD2. CDR3 length: 16 amino acids. V trimming: 0 bases; J trimming: 6 bases; junction bases outside the gene matches: 7. CDR1 is KGHSH, CDR2 LQKENI, per germline. CDR3 in DNA: TGTGCCAGCTCACCACCTTCGGGACTAGGAGGCAATGAGCAGTTCTTC. Amino acid sequence: CASSPPSGLGGNEQFF.

This clone was detected once. The rearrangement uses TRBV9 and TRBJ2-3; TRBD2 might be the D (5 bases). The CDR3 covers 15 residues. V lost 4 bases and J lost 2, with 14 bases in between. Germline CDR1 and CDR2: SGDLS and YYNGEE. The CDR3 sequence: CASSSDWRNTDTQYF. The CDR3 DNA reads TGTGCCAGCAGCTCGGACTGGAGAAACACAGATACGCAGTATTTT.

CDR3 region: CASRGQAASTGELFF. The CDR3 nucleotides read TGCGCCAGCAGGGGACAGGCGGCGAGCACCGGGGAGCTGTTTTTT. The genes are TRBV5-1 and TRBJ2-2; 8 bases match TRBD1. CDR1 SGHRS and CDR2 YFSETQ come from the germline V gene. Losses at the gene ends were 5 bases for V and 4 bases for J; bases not matched to a gene: 7. This CDR3 spans 15 amino acids.

V and J are TRBV7-2 and TRBJ2-5, with 10 bases fitting TRBD2. Trimming took 3 bases from V and 4 from J; bases not matched to a gene: 8. The CDR3 has 16 amino acids. Germline V gene sequence: CDR1 SGHTA, CDR2 FQGNSA. CDR3 in DNA: TGTGCCAGCAGCTTCACGTTAGCGGGAGGATTAGAGACCCAGTACTTC. Encoded protein: CASSFTLAGGLETQYF.

The CDR3 loop is CASSYLQGSYTEAFF. CDR3 coding DNA: TGTGCCAGCAGTTACCTGCAGGGCAGTTACACTGAAGCTTTCTTT. The gene calls are TRBV6-5 and TRBJ1-1; weak D call: TRBD1 (5 bases). Germline-derived CDR1 and CDR2 are MNHEY and SVGAGI. The CDR3 consists of 15 residues. V lost 2 bases and J 3 bases, leaving 13 bases between the germline ends.

The J gene is TRBJ2-5, the V gene TRBV6-6; 7 bases map to TRBD1. The J call is in doubt because the DNA end fits TRBJ2-7 better. From germline, CDR1 is MNHNY and CDR2 SVGAGI (reference sequence). The CDR3 loop spans 13 amino acids. CDR3 loop: CASSLTGLSEQYF. The CDR3 coding sequence is TGTGCCAGCAGTTTGACAGGGTTAAGCGAGCAGTACTTC.

This clone came up a few times. This chain connects TRBV6-5 to TRBJ2-1; D unclear. V was clipped by 6 bases and J by 2 bases, with 8 bases between them. This CDR3 spans 13 amino acids. Looked up from germline, CDR1 is MNHEY and CDR2 is SVGAGI. This chain's CDR3 is CASSRDTYNEQFF. For the CDR3, the DNA is TGTGCCAGCAGCAGAGACACCTACAATGAGCAGTTCTTC.